Shown below are 20 T cell receptor beta chains from a single sample sequenced in a study of Ad26.COV2.S vaccination and SARS-CoV-2 variants. Only in-frame clones appear in the TCRdb table, and some are missing; sequencing was by immunoSEQ multiplex PCR. The repertoire holds about 410,000 clones, with approximately 90% as singletons. The treatment is: about 20 received Ad26.COV2.S at low or high dose, single or two shots; several received placebo; per-sample allocation not given. Sampling happened 63 days after the first vaccine or placebo injection. Sequenced material: peripheral blood, taken in a trial of Ad26.COV2.S vaccine versus placebo. The receptors were sampled from a person aged 18-65 years who received the Ad26.COV2.S COVID-19 vaccine or a placebo.

The CDR3 loop is CASSESPSGYEQYF. CDR3 nucleotide sequence: TGCGCCAGCAGTGAGTCTCCTAGCGGGTACGAGCAGTACTTC. This rearrangement joins TRBV10-1 to TRBJ2-7; 8 bases are a match to TRBD2. With 0 bases clipped from V and 4 bases from J, the junction kept 2 bases outside the gene matches. Germline V gene data show CDR1 as WNHNN and CDR2 as SYGVQD (reference sequence). The CDR3 extends over 14 amino acids.

This clone was seen only once. The V gene is TRBV11-2, the J gene TRBJ2-7; possible D gene TRBD2, 6 bases. This CDR3 region has 14 residues. Per germline, CDR1 SGHAT and CDR2 FQNNGV. Trimming left V 4 bases short and J 2 bases short, with 12 bases between. CDR3 in DNA: TGTGCCAGCAGCTACGCGGGGTCCGCCTACGAGCAGTACTTC. This translates into CASSYAGSAYEQYF.

The sample holds one count of this clone. J is TRBJ2-5 and V is TRBV7-3, with 10 bases identical to TRBD2. The CDR3 totals 16 residues. Germline CDR1 reads SGHTA; CDR2 reads FQGTGA. Trimming at V came to 2 bases and at J to 3 bases, leaving 6 bases not matched to a gene. CDR3 in amino acids: CASSLGYLAGEETQYF. The CDR3 DNA reads TGTGCCAGCAGCTTAGGGTACCTAGCGGGAGAAGAGACCCAGTACTTC.

In DNA form, the CDR3 reads TGTGCCTGGACCGAGGGAAATTCCTACGAGCAGTACTTC. Its translation is CAWTEGNSYEQYF. J is TRBJ2-7 and V is TRBV30, with D tentatively TRBD2 (5 bases). The CDR3 contains 13 residues. Looked up from germline, CDR1 is GTSNPN and CDR2 is SVGIG (reference sequence). The V end lost 4 bases, the J end lost 1 base, and 11 bases lay between the germline ends.

Worth noting for this clone: Other DNA sequences within the sample encode an identical CDR3. J is TRBJ1-1 and V is TRBV18, with unresolved D. The CDR3 sequence is 13 residues long. Trimming took 3 bases from V and 1 from J, leaving 6 bases between them. Germline V CDR1 and CDR2: KGHSH, LQKENI. CDR3: CASSPGRNTEAFF. CDR3 coding DNA: TGTGCCAGCTCACCGGGAAGGAACACTGAAGCTTTCTTT.

V gene TRBV15 combines with J gene TRBJ2-5; D is possibly TRBD2 (5 bases). CDR1 and CDR2 from the germline V gene are LNHNV and YYDKDF (reference sequence). There are 15 residues in the CDR3. Trimming stripped 0 bases from V and 4 bases from J, with 12 bases between. The CDR3 spells CATSRDALARETQYF. CDR3 in DNA: TGTGCCACCAGCAGAGATGCCCTAGCCCGAGAGACCCAGTACTTC. The variable domain in full, completed from reference TRBV15 and TRBJ2-5, reads DAMVIQNPRYQVTQFGKPVTLSCSQTLNHNVMYWYQQKSSQAPKLLFHYYDKDFNNEADTPDNFQSRRPNTSFCFLDIRSPGLGDTAMYLCATSRDALARETQYFGPGTRLLVL.

The chain employs TRBV7-3 and TRBJ2-1; possibly TRBD2 for D (5 bases). From germline, CDR1 is SGHTA and CDR2 FQGTGA. CDR3 length equals 14 residues. V was clipped by 5 bases and J by 9 bases, with 17 bases between them. Here the CDR3 reads CASSRGLPDVEQFF. The CDR3 DNA is TGTGCCAGCAGCCGCGGACTCCCCGATGTTGAGCAGTTCTTC.

V is TRBV11-2 and J is TRBJ2-7; 7 bases align to TRBD2. Germline V gives CDR1 SGHAT, CDR2 FQNNGV. The CDR3 totals 14 residues. V trimming: 6 bases; J trimming: 7 bases; junction bases outside the gene matches: 12. The DNA of the CDR3 is TGTGCCAGCAGGCAGTGGGAGGGCCTAGGAGAGCAGTACTTC. It yields the protein CASRQWEGLGEQYF.

This clone was recorded only once. V and J are TRBV2 and TRBJ1-6; 7 bases agree with TRBD1. V dropped 0 bases and J dropped 10; count of bases not matched to a gene: 6. Germline V CDR1 and CDR2: SNHLY, FYNNEI. This CDR3 has 15 amino acids. The CDR3 is CASSEAGQGGSPLHF. The CDR3 DNA follows: TGTGCCAGCAGTGAAGCGGGGCAGGGGGGCTCACCCCTCCACTTT.

The genes are TRBV7-9 and TRBJ2-5, with TRBD2 matching 9 bases. This CDR3 comprises 14 residues. From germline, CDR1 is SEHNR and CDR2 FQNEAQ (reference sequence). The junction had 6 bases not matched to a gene; V was cut back by 5 bases and J by 5 bases. In nucleotides, the CDR3 is TGTGCCAGCAGCCGTAGCGGGAGCGGGGAGACCCAGTACTTC. Translating gives CASSRSGSGETQYF.

This CDR3 reads CASSGRGRVGNQPQHF. CDR3 DNA sequence: TGTGCCAGCAGTGGTAGGGGGCGTGTTGGCAATCAGCCCCAGCATTTT. The chain is built from TRBV6-1 and TRBJ1-5; 7 bases fit TRBD1. The CDR3 has 16 residues. Germline CDR1 MNHNS, CDR2 SASEGT. Losses at the gene ends were 4 bases for V and 2 bases for J; bases not matched to a gene: 8.

The chain couples TRBV2 to TRBJ1-3; D unclear. This CDR3 spans 14 amino acids. V dropped 2 bases and J dropped 1 base, with 6 bases sitting between them. CDR1 is SNHLY and CDR2 is FYNNEI in the germline V gene. In nucleotides, the CDR3 is TGTGCCAGCAGTGAAACCACATCTGGAAACACCATATATTTT. This sequence encodes CASSETTSGNTIYF.

The CDR3 spells CASSIGRGTQYF. CDR3 DNA: TGTGCCAGCAGTATAGGACGCGGTACGCAGTATTTT. The V call is TRBV6-2 or TRBV6-3, the J call TRBJ2-3; D not certain. Per the germline V gene, CDR1 is MNHEY and CDR2 is SVGEGT. The V gene lost 5 bases and the J gene lost 8 bases, with 11 bases spanning the gap. This CDR3 contains 12 residues.

The chain recombines TRBV5-1 with TRBJ2-3; D uncertain. The CDR3 has 15 residues. In germline, CDR1 is SGHRS, CDR2 YFSETQ. Trimming removed 1 base from V and 3 bases from J, with 12 bases in between. CDR3: CASSLLGDGTDTQYF. The CDR3 DNA reads as TGCGCCAGCAGCTTGCTAGGAGATGGTACAGATACGCAGTATTTT.

The V gene is TRBV9, the J gene TRBJ2-3; D call uncertain. Germline V gives CDR1 SGDLS, CDR2 YYNGEE. V gave up 4 bases and J gave up 4 bases, with 10 bases separating them. The CDR3 has 13 residues. Here the CDR3 reads CASSFGSADTQYF. The CDR3 region has the DNA TGTGCCAGCAGCTTCGGATCAGCAGATACGCAGTATTTT. Full variable domain (remainder filled in from reference TRBV9 and TRBJ2-3): DSGVTQTPKHLITATGQRVTLRCSPRSGDLSVYWYQQSLDQGLQFLIQYYNGEERAKGNILERFSAQQFPDLHSELNLSSLELGDSALYFCASSFGSADTQYFGPGTRLTVL.

This clone was recorded only once. The sample holds other DNA sequences that translate to the same CDR3. This sequence joins TRBV28 and TRBJ2-6, with D possibly matching TRBD2 (6 bases). Trimming cost V 2 bases and J 1 base, with 6 bases left between them. CDR1 is MDHEN, CDR2 SYDVKM, per germline. This CDR3 region has 15 residues. Here the CDR3 reads CASSLRGSGANVLTF. CDR3 DNA sequence: TGTGCCAGCAGTTTACGGGGGTCTGGGGCCAACGTCCTGACTTTC.

The rearrangement joins TRBV6-5 to TRBJ2-1, with D possibly TRBD2 on 6 matching bases. V was trimmed by 2 bases and J by 4 bases, leaving 12 bases between them. The CDR3 covers 15 residues. Germline assignment: CDR1 MNHEY and CDR2 SVGAGI. The CDR3 sequence: CASSYRGEDYNEQFF. The CDR3 region has the DNA TGTGCCAGCAGTTACCGCGGGGAAGATTACAATGAGCAGTTCTTC.

V and J are TRBV19 and TRBJ1-5, with TRBD1 matching 8 bases. Unmatched junction bases numbered 3, after V lost 4 bases and J lost 4 bases. The germline CDR1 and CDR2 sequences are LNHDA and SQIVND (reference sequence). There are 14 residues in the CDR3. The CDR3 coding sequence is TGTGCCAGTAGTACCCGGACAGGGAATCAGCCCCAGCATTTT. It translates to CASSTRTGNQPQHF.

The gene calls are TRBV27 and TRBJ1-2; D may be TRBD1 (6 bases). CDR1 is MNHEY and CDR2 is SMNVEV in the germline V gene (reference sequence). V was trimmed by 6 bases and J by 4 bases, leaving 15 bases between them. This CDR3 has 14 amino acids. CDR3: CASRKDSFVYGYTF. The CDR3 nucleotides are TGTGCCAGCAGAAAGGACAGTTTTGTCTATGGCTACACCTTC.

The gene calls are TRBV5-4 and TRBJ2-7; weak D call: TRBD1 (5 bases). Germline CDR1 and CDR2: SGHNT and YYREEE (reference sequence). V lost 0 bases to trimming and J lost 2 bases, with 12 bases between them. This CDR3 has 15 amino acids. This chain's CDR3 is CASSLAATAAYEQYF. The CDR3 nucleotides read TGTGCCAGCAGCTTGGCCGCGACAGCTGCCTACGAGCAGTACTTC.